This T cell receptor beta chain derives from a study of response to subunit inactivated influenza vaccine. The study, taken as a whole, reports: New T cells are recruited in small numbers by each seasonal influenza vaccination, according to the authors' suggestion.

This clonotype came up a few times. Its antigen remains unidentified. The CDR3 contains 14 residues. The germline gives CDR1 MNHEY, CDR2 SVGAGI. Trimming removed 3 bases at V and 8 bases at J, with 16 bases between. TCRdb redid the calling of the RT-PCR reads with MiXCR, one entry per CDR3 protein. The sample has over 400,000 distinct CDR3 sequences; 10% to 15% are singletons. The V gene is TRBV6-5, the J gene TRBJ1-2, with a weak D call TRBD1 (5 bases). This receptor was taken from a man aged 45 to 65 who received an inactivated influenza vaccine. The sequencing used PBMCs from blood, collected roughly 48 days after vaccination. This chain's CDR3 is CASSYSGTKEGYTF. The DNA of the CDR3 is TGTGCCAGCAGTTATTCCGGGACTAAGGAAGGCTACACCTTC.